The 14 T cell receptor beta chains below come from one sample, sequenced in a study of CD8 T cells in ankylosing spondylitis. TCRdb fed the 5' RACE reads into MiXCR, producing one record per CDR3 protein. The sample shows roughly 120,000 distinct CDR3 sequences, about 13% of them seen only once. Sequencing used blood, either unsorted or a sorted T cell fraction (not recorded which). The receptors were gathered from a female donor with ankylosing spondylitis or in good health (not recorded which).

This clonotype was seen ten or more times. This sequence joins TRBV24-1 and TRBJ2-1, with 9 bases matching TRBD2. The junction had 4 bases not matched to a gene; V was cut back by 9 bases and J by 5 bases. Germline V gene lookup returns CDR1 KGHDR and CDR2 SFDVKD. CDR3 length equals 13 residues. The CDR3 here is CATSPSGDNEQFF. The CDR3 DNA follows: TGTGCCACCTCCCCTAGCGGGGACAATGAGCAGTTCTTC.

The chain joins TRBV20-1 to TRBJ2-2, with TRBD2 matching 16 bases. The V segment lost 4 bases and the J segment 4 bases; nucleotides outside the gene matches: 6. CDR3 length: 17 residues. The germline V gene has CDR1 DFQATT and CDR2 SNEGSKA (reference sequence). CDR3 bases: TGCAGTGCTATGGGACTAGCGGGGGGGACAGTCACCGGGGAGCTGTTTTTT. Residues: CSAMGLAGGTVTGELFF.

This chain links TRBV3-1 with TRBJ1-1, with no clear D. Trimming pared 5 bases from V and 2 bases from J, leaving 12 bases between. Germline V gene lookup returns CDR1 LGHDT and CDR2 YNNKEL (reference sequence). The CDR3 runs 14 residues. As DNA, the CDR3 is TGTGCCAGCAGCTCCCGGGAGTTCAACACTGAAGCTTTCTTT. Translating gives CASSSREFNTEAFF.

As for this clonotype: A clone one base away is much larger, so this may be a read error. The chain uses TRBV9 and TRBJ1-1; D unresolved. Germline lookup yields CDR1 SGDLS and CDR2 YYNGEE. The V end was cut by 5 bases, the J end by 5 bases, with 13 bases between. The CDR3 is 13 residues long. The CDR3 DNA reads TGTGCCAGCAGTGCACACGGGGAAACTGAAGCTTTCTTT. Translating gives CASSAHGETEAFF.

This clonotype occurred many times. The chain joins TRBV5-1 to TRBJ1-4; 7 nucleotides align to TRBD1. The CDR3 extends over 14 amino acids. In germline, CDR1 is SGHRS, CDR2 YFSETQ. The V gene end was trimmed by 0 bases and the J gene end by 7 bases; junction bases not matched to a gene: 3. The CDR3 DNA follows: TGCGCCAGCAGCTTGGAGGGGGCCGGTGAAAAACTGTTTTTT. Its translation is CASSLEGAGEKLFF.

Ten or more counts support this clonotype. This rearrangement joins TRBV20-1 to TRBJ2-7, with 7 bases lining up with TRBD1. In germline, CDR1 is DFQATT, CDR2 SNEGSKA (reference sequence). The CDR3 runs 15 residues. V was clipped by 0 bases and J by 5 bases; unmatched bases: 10. The CDR3 DNA sequence: TGCAGTGCTAGAGATCTCAGGAGACAGGGTGACGAGCAGTACTTC. As protein: CSARDLRRQGDEQYF.

In its sample, this clonotype was seen once. A much larger clone lies a single base off, so this may be a read error. The chain uses TRBV12-3 or TRBV12-4 and TRBJ2-7; unclear D gene. CDR3 length: 11 amino acids. Trimming took off 6 bases at V and 6 bases at J, with 9 bases between the two ends. CDR3 amino acids: CASSDGCEQYF. CDR3 bases: TGTGCCAGCAGCGACGGTTGCGAGCAGTACTTC.

This chain uses TRBV9 with TRBJ1-4, with D unresolved. The germline CDR1 and CDR2 sequences are SGDLS and YYNGEE. CDR3 length equals 16 residues. Between the trimmed V and J ends, which lost 0 bases and 0 bases, there was a span of 9 bases. In DNA, the CDR3 is TGTGCCAGCAGCGTAGAGCCGTTTACAACTAATGAAAAACTGTTTTTT. Protein: CASSVEPFTTNEKLFF.

V is TRBV11-3 and J is TRBJ1-1, with D possibly being TRBD1 (6 bases). V lost 0 bases to trimming and J lost 5 bases, with 13 bases between them. The CDR3 extends over 15 amino acids. The germline V gene encodes CDR1 SGHNT and CDR2 YENEEA. The CDR3 spells CASSLDAGADTEAFF. The DNA for the CDR3 is TGTGCCAGCAGCTTAGACGCGGGGGCAGATACTGAAGCTTTCTTT.

The chain recombines TRBV30 with TRBJ2-1; the D is unclear. Germline V gene lookup returns CDR1 GTSNPN and CDR2 SVGIG (reference sequence). V was trimmed by 2 bases and J by 6 bases, leaving 5 bases between them. The CDR3 runs to 11 residues. CDR3 protein: CAWSQFNEQFF. For the CDR3, the DNA is TGTGCCTGGAGTCAGTTCAATGAGCAGTTCTTC.

In its sample, this clonotype was seen many times. V and J are TRBV18 and TRBJ2-1; TRBD1 aligns across 7 bases. The CDR3 spans 14 residues. Per the germline V gene, CDR1 is KGHSH and CDR2 is LQKENI. After removal of 2 bases from V and 5 bases from J, the junction contained 3 bases not matched to a gene. This CDR3 is CASSPAGTDNEQFF. CDR3 coding DNA: TGTGCCAGCTCACCAGCCGGGACAGACAATGAGCAGTTCTTC.

Of note for this clonotype: Mismatch with germline at one junction end may stem from a read error. DNA for the CDR3: TGTGCCAGCAGTTTAACCGGCAATCGGCCCCAGCATTTT. It yields the protein CASSLTGNRPQHF. The V call is TRBV12-3 or TRBV12-4, the J call TRBJ1-5; D is uncertain. The CDR3 length is 13 residues.

This clonotype was picked up many times. The chain links TRBV7-9 to TRBJ2-3; 9 nucleotides match TRBD2. CDR3 size: 15 residues. CDR1 is SEHNR, CDR2 FQNEAQ, per germline (reference sequence). Trimming at V came to 1 base and at J to 1 base, leaving 0 bases not matched to a gene. CDR3 nucleotides: TGTGCCAGCAGCTTAGGGACTAGCGGCACAGATACGCAGTATTTT. This gives the protein CASSLGTSGTDTQYF.

This clonotype was counted at least ten times. The V and J genes are TRBV5-1 and TRBJ2-1, with D perhaps matching TRBD1 (5 bases). V was shortened by 4 bases and J by 5 bases, with 7 bases between the two germline ends. Germline CDR1 is SGHRS and CDR2 is YFSETQ. This CDR3 comprises 12 residues. The CDR3 is CASSRQNNEQFF. The CDR3 DNA is TGCGCCAGCAGCCGACAGAACAATGAGCAGTTCTTC.